This T cell receptor (beta chain) was documented in a study of blood T cell repertoires in COVID-19 (dated by TCRdb to 2020 to 2022). Regarding the complete study: Samples covering the acute and convalescent phases of COVID-19 were provided by collaborators in the United States, Italy and Spain. Sample metadata almost always included a de-identified subject ID, COVID-19 status, age in years and sex. The samples were drawn from two sources: the first 160 participants of the ongoing ImmuneRACE study, and 1,000 to 1,500 subjects contributed by 6 global collaborators. Subjects who had been exposed to COVID-19, were actively infected with it, or had recovered from it provided the deeply sampled blood TCRbeta repertoires that made up the dataset. The material from the prospective study consisted of cDNA or gDNA derived from T cells, B-cell-depleted T cells, or PBMCs. The repertoires were released in a freely available public database intended as a resource for research on the immune response to SARS-CoV-2. Where HLA class I and class II types were available, the types were taken from metadata supplied by the sample provider, not from assay-based typing. Broad study findings and their caveats: The amount of clinical and demographic metadata varied by source and participant and was provided uncurated.

In the prospective study, participants were about 18 to 89 years old, resided in 24 geographic areas of the United States, and were enrolled through a virtual design. Cohort assignment in the prospective study relied on participant-reported clinical history from a screening survey and a study questionnaire. ImmuneRACE Cohort 3 recovered participants were defined by two consecutive negative NP/OP PCR tests, healthcare professional clearance, or symptom resolution. Each participant in the prospective study had whole blood, serum and a nasopharyngeal or oropharyngeal swab collected by mobile phlebotomists. Participants in the prospective study had the option to provide additional blood draws and questionnaires over an approximately 2-month period. Before DNA extraction, prospective study blood samples were shipped either frozen or at room temperature. With regard to this clone: Its antigen remains unidentified. One base away there is no much larger clone; base qualities are not given.

The immunoSEQ Assay, a bias-controlled multiplex PCR, was used to amplify TCRbeta CDR3 regions from genomic DNA. Concerning the study's data processing: Within the assay, amplification of reference gene primers was used to estimate how many nucleated cells each sample contained. To quantify the absolute abundance of each unique TCRbeta CDR3 rearrangement, sequence reads were collapsed and filtered. Productive Simpson clonality was computed per sample as the square root of Simpson's diversity index over productive rearrangements. As stored in TCRdb, this immuneACCESS dataset retains in-frame rearrangements with V and J assigned. A fraction of the clones does not appear; measured against another copy, unresolved V genes explain less than half of the discrepancy, and the remainder lacks a known reason. That table gives V, J and clone size, and the DNA gave D and trimming. The sample contains 110,000 to 150,000 clones, around four fifths of them found a single time. The ten most abundant clones make up more than 5% of the sample.

Looking up the germline V gene (reference sequence) yields CDR1 SGHNT and CDR2 YYREEE. Clipping removes 3 bases from V and 2 bases from J, with 7 as the unmatched junction base count. Counted from cysteine to phenylalanine, this CDR3 has 15 amino acids. CDR3 DNA is the only sequence kept; it has 45 bases, read in frame from the first base. The TCR originated in a middle-aged woman who had recovered from COVID-19. The receptor chain draws on TRBV5-4 and TRBJ1-2, with 7 central nucleotides matching TRBD1. Sequencing used PBMCs or T cells enriched from blood (not recorded which). In nucleotide form, the sequence is TGTGCCAGCAGCTATACAGGGGTACCCAACTATGGCTACACCTTC. Its coded protein is CASSYTGVPNYGYTF.